Listed below are T cell receptor beta chains from one sample, sequenced in a study of beta chain features in type 1 diabetes. Data came from immunoSEQ multiplex PCR; TCRdb stores just in-frame clones and leaves some out. Of some 330,000 clones in the sample, around 12% were seen once. Sequenced: naive CD4+ T cells from blood. These receptors originate from a woman between 18 and 29 years old with type 1 diabetes. The conserved cysteine and the conserved F or W are not part of the CDR3 here. Fields, in order: J gene, V gene, CDR3 protein.

TRBJ1-1 | TRBV9 | ASSVDMNTEAF
TRBJ1-4 | TRBV18 | ASSYRQATNEKLF
TRBJ2-3 | TRBV18 | ASSLRLEYTDTQY
TRBJ2-3 | TRBV4-3 | ASSQGSAQGRVDTQY
TRBJ2-7 | TRBV29-1 | SVLGGSYEQY
TRBJ2-3 | TRBV30 | AWSDTRITQY
TRBJ2-4 | TRBV19 | ASSSGTEKNIQY
TRBJ2-3 | TRBV5-4 | ASSLVGLPDTQY
TRBJ1-2 | TRBV7-9 | ASSQGHSGYT
TRBJ1-2 | TRBV6-5 | ASSTGDKVDGYT
TRBJ2-1 | TRBV5-1 | ASGGGSYNEQF
TRBJ2-4 | TRBV11-2 | ASSPGLAGPRENIQY
TRBJ2-4 | TRBV7-2 | ASRRDRVGDIQY
TRBJ2-2 | TRBV18 | ASSLLTGELF
TRBJ2-1 | TRBV7-2 | ASSKSGGARNEQF
TRBJ1-5 | TRBV19 | ASSILRVGNQPQH
TRBJ1-3 | TRBV29-1 | SAQGADGNTIY
TRBJ2-1 | TRBV7-8 | ASSTRTSGVTYNEQF
TRBJ1-5 | TRBV7-2 | ASSLRENQPQH
TRBJ2-1 | TRBV2 | ASNLLVNNEQF
TRBJ2-5 | TRBV7-2 | ASSPKPTGARETQY
TRBJ2-3 | TRBV28 | ASSFTFAGLAGGPWYPDTQY
TRBJ1-4 | TRBV28 | ASSTQGPLNEKLF
- | TRBV29-1 | SVEAGVYEQY
TRBJ2-5 | TRBV28 | ASRTMTSGRTVVQETQY
TRBJ2-1 | TRBV19 | ASSMFNRGNSYNEQF
TRBJ2-1 | TRBV6-6 | ATSLQGATHEQF
TRBJ2-7 | TRBV12-5 | ASGLGQSYSYEQY
TRBJ2-7 | TRBV5-4 | ASSRDSREQY
TRBJ1-2 | TRBV10-2 | ASSADPGDYGYT
TRBJ2-7 | TRBV27 | ASSFRLAGEQY
TRBJ2-3 | TRBV7-2 | ASSLGWAGSTTDTQY
TRBJ2-1 | TRBV10-3 | AITTSGYNEQF
TRBJ1-2 | TRBV7-9 | ASSPGGTQAGYT
TRBJ2-1 | TRBV19 | ASSWTKTYNEQF
TRBJ2-1 | TRBV30 | ASYPLAGGLYEQF